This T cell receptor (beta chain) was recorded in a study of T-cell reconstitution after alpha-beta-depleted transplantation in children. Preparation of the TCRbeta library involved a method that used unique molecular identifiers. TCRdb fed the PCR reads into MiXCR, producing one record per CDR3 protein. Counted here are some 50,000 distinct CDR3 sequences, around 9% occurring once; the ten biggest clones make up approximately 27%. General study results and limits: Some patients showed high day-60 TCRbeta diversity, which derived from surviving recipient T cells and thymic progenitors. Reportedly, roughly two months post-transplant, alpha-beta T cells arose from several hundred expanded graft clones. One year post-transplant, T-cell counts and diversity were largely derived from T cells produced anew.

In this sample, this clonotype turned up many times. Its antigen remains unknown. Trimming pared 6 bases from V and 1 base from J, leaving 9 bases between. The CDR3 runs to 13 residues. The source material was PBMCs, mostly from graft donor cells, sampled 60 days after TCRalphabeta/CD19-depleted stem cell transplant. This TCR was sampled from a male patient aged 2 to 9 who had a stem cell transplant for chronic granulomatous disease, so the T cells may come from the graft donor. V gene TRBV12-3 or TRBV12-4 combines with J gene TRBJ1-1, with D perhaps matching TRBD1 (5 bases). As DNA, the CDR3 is TGTGCCAGCAGCTGGGGGGGGAACACTGAAGCTTTCTTT. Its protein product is CASSWGGNTEAFF.